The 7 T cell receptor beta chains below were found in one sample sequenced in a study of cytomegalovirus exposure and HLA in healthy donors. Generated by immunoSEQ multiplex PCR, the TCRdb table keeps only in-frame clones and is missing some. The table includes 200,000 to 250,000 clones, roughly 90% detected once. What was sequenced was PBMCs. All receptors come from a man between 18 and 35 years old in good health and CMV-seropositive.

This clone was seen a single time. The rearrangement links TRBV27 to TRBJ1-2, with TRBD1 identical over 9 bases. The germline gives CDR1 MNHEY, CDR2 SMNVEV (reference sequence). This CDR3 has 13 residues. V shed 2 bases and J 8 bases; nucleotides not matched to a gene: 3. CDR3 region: CASSLRTGDGYTF. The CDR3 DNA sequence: TGTGCCAGCAGTTTACGGACAGGGGACGGCTACACCTTC.

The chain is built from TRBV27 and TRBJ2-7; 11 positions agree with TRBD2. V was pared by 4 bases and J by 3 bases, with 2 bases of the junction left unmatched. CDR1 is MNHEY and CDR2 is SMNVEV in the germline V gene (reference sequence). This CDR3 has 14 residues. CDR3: CASSSSGRIYEQYF. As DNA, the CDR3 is TGTGCCAGCAGTTCTAGCGGGAGGATCTACGAGCAGTACTTC.

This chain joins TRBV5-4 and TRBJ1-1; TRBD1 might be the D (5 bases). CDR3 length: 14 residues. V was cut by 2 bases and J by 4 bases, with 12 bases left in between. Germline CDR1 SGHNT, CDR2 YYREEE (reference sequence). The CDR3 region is CASSFPGGGTEAFF. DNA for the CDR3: TGTGCCAGCAGCTTCCCGGGGGGGGGCACTGAAGCTTTCTTT. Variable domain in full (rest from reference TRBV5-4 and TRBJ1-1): ETGVTQSPTHLIKTRGQQVTLRCSSQSGHNTVSWYQQALGQGPQFIFQYYREEENGRGNFPPRFSGLQFPNYSSELNVNALELDDSALYLCASSFPGGGTEAFFGQGTRLTVV.

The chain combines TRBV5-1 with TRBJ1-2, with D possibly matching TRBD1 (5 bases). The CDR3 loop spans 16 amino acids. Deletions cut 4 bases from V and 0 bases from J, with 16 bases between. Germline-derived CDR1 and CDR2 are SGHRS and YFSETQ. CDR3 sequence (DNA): TGCGCCAGCAGCCCGAGGGGTTTCACTGCTAACTATGGCTACACCTTC. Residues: CASSPRGFTANYGYTF. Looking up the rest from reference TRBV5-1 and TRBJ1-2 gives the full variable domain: KAGVTQTPRYLIKTRGQQVTLSCSPISGHRSVSWYQQTPGQGLQFLFEYFSETQRNKGNFPGRFSGRQFSNSRSEMNVSTLELGDSALYLCASSPRGFTANYGYTFGSGTRLTVV.

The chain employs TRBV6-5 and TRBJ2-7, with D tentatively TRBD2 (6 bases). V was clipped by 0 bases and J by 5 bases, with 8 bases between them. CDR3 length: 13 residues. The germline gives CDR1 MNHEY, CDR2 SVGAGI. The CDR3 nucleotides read TGTGCCAGCAGTTACTCGAGACTAGACGAGCAGTACTTC. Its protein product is CASSYSRLDEQYF.

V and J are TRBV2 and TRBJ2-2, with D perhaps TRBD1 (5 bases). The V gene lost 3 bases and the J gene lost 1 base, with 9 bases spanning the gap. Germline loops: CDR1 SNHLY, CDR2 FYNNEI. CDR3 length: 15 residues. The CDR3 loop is CASSDRGGNTGELFF. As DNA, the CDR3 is TGTGCCAGCAGTGATAGGGGTGGGAACACCGGGGAGCTGTTTTTT. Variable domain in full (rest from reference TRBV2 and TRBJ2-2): EPEVTQTPSHQVTQMGQEVILRCVPISNHLYFYWYRQILGQKVEFLVSFYNNEISEKSEIFDDQFSVERPDGSNFTLKIRSTKLEDSAMYFCASSDRGGNTGELFFGEGSRLTVL.

The CDR3 spells CASSLASAANYGYTF. Here the CDR3 DNA reads TGCGCCAGCAGCTTGGCCAGTGCCGCGAACTATGGCTACACCTTC. The rearrangement uses TRBV5-1 and TRBJ1-2; D is unresolved. This CDR3 is built from 15 residues. Germline V CDR1 and CDR2: SGHRS, YFSETQ. Trimming removed 0 bases at V and 2 bases at J, with 11 bases between.